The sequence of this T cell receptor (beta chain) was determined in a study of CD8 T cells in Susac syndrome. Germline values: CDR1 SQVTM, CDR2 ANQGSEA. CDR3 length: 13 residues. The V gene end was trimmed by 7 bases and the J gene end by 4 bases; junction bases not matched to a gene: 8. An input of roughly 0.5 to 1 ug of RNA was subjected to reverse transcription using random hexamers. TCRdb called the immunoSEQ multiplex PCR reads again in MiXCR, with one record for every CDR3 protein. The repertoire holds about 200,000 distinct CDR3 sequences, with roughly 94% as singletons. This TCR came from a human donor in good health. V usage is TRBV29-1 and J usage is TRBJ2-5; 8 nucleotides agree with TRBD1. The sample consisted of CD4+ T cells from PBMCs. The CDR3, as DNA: TGCAGCGGGACCACAGGGGGTGGAGAGACCCAGTACTTC. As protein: CSGTTGGGETQYF.